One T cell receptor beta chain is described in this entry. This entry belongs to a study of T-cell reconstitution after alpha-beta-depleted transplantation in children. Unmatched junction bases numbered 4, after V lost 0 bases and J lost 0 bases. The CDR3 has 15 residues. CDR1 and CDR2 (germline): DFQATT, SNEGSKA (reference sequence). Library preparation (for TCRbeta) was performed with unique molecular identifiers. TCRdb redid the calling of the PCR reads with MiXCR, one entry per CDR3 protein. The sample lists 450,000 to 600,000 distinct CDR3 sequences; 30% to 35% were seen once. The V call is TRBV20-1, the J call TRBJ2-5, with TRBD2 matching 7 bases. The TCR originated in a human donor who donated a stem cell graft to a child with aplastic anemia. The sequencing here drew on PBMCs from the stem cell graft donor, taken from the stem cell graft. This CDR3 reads CSARDGGRDQETQYF. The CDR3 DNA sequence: TGCAGTGCTAGAGATGGGGGGAGGGACCAAGAGACCCAGTACTTC.